This T cell receptor (beta chain) stems from a study of blood T cell repertoires in COVID-19. With 7 bases removed from V and 4 bases from J, the gap between germline ends came to 13 bases. Germline CDR1 is SNHLY and CDR2 is FYNNEI. The length of the CDR3 is 13 residues. Self-reported history from a screening survey and questionnaire set each donor's cohort. In the source study's methods: Cell counts per sample came from amplifying reference gene primers. Clones were read by immunoSEQ multiplex PCR, and TCRdb kept only the in-frame ones, dropping some. D and trimming come from the DNA, and the V and J calls and clone size come from that table. This sample has a few hundred thousand clones, with almost 90% found just once. This clone was picked up a small number of times.

V usage is TRBV2 and J usage is TRBJ1-2; tentative D call: TRBD1 (5 bases). The clonotype was recovered from a woman aged 50 to 60 with acute COVID-19. Sequenced input: PBMCs or T cells enriched from blood (not recorded which). CDR3: CASKARETYGYTF. Written as DNA, the CDR3 is TGTGCCAGCAAGGCCAGGGAAACCTATGGCTACACCTTC.